These 13 T cell receptor beta chains share one sample of origin, sequenced in a study of T cell responses to AZD1222 COVID-19 vaccine. The table came from immunoSEQ multiplex PCR; TCRdb's copy has only in-frame clones and leaves some out. The profile shows around 110,000 clones, roughly 93% of them singletons. The sample here was peripheral blood, taken on day 0 of AZD1222 vaccination. Source of these receptors: an adult in good health.

This clone was counted once. This chain uses TRBV27 with TRBJ1-3, with a tentative D call TRBD1 (5 bases). This CDR3 region has 13 residues. Germline V gives CDR1 MNHEY, CDR2 SMNVEV (reference sequence). V was cut by 7 bases and J by 0 bases, with 7 bases left in between. CDR3 coding DNA: TGTGCCAGCAAGGGGACCTCTGGAAACACCATATATTTT. Protein sequence: CASKGTSGNTIYF.

The chain carries TRBV19 and TRBJ1-5, with 11 bases matching TRBD1. Germline loops: CDR1 LNHDA, CDR2 SQIVND (reference sequence). After removal of 7 bases from V and 0 bases from J, the junction contained 5 bases not matched to a gene. This CDR3 is built from 16 residues. CDR3 DNA sequence: TGTGCCAGTAAGGGACAGGGGGACGCTAGCAATCAGCCCCAGCATTTT. This encodes CASKGQGDASNQPQHF. The variable domain in full, with the rest retrieved from reference TRBV19 and TRBJ1-5, is DGGITQSPKYLFRKEGQNVTLSCEQNLNHDAMYWYRQDPGQGLRLIYYSQIVNDFQKGDIAEGYSVSREKKESFPLTVTSAQKNPTAFYLCASKGQGDASNQPQHFGDGTRLSIL.

This clone was found once. The V call is TRBV2, the J call TRBJ2-5, with 9 bases fitting TRBD1. CDR1 and CDR2 (germline): SNHLY, FYNNEI. The CDR3 contains 15 residues. J gave up 5 bases and V 4 bases, and 8 bases lay outside the gene matches. CDR3 sequence: CASSAQGQGVETQYF. Here the CDR3 DNA reads TGTGCCAGCAGTGCACAGGGACAGGGTGTCGAGACCCAGTACTTC.

The chain uses TRBV7-3 and TRBJ1-2; D gene unclear. The CDR3 spans 12 residues. CDR1 SGHTA and CDR2 FQGTGA come from the germline V gene. Trimming left V 4 bases short and J 8 bases short, with 11 bases between. CDR3: CASSSPGNGYTF. Written as DNA, the CDR3 is TGTGCCAGCAGCTCCCCGGGGAACGGCTACACCTTC.

This chain joins TRBV20-1 and TRBJ2-5; tentatively, D is TRBD2 (6 bases). V gave up 3 bases and J gave up 10 bases, with 12 bases separating them. The CDR3 length is 11 residues. Germline V gives CDR1 DFQATT, CDR2 SNEGSKA (reference sequence). In DNA form, the CDR3 reads TGCAGTGCTAGGGGGGGTAGAAACCAGTACTTC. Its translation is CSARGGRNQYF.

The chain has TRBV6-1 and TRBJ2-1; D not certain. The CDR3 extends over 13 amino acids. Trimming took off 2 bases at V and 8 bases at J, with 10 bases between the two ends. Germline V lookup: CDR1 MNHNS, CDR2 SASEGT. DNA for the CDR3: TGTGCCAGCAGTGAAAGGGTGGGCTATGAGCAGTTCTTC. Its protein is CASSERVGYEQFF.

The V and J genes are TRBV4-3 and TRBJ2-7; the match to TRBD1 covers 7 bases. The CDR3 has 18 residues. With V trimmed by 1 base and J by 3 bases, 15 bases remained unmatched. Germline V gene lookup returns CDR1 LGHNA and CDR2 YSLEER. In nucleotides, the CDR3 is TGCGCCAGCAGCCAAGGGGACAGCCAAAACACATATAACTACGAGCAGTACGTC. It codes for CASSQGDSQNTYNYEQYV.

This clone showed up just once. The CDR3 region is CASSLNMGTAEETQYF. CDR3 DNA sequence: TGTGCCAGCAGCTTAAACATGGGGACAGCGGAAGAGACCCAGTACTTC. The V and J genes are TRBV7-2 and TRBJ2-5; 7 bases line up with TRBD1. The CDR3 loop spans 16 amino acids. The germline CDR1 and CDR2 sequences are SGHTA and FQGNSA. Trimming cost V 2 bases and J 3 bases; bases outside gene matches: 9.

The chain has TRBV6-5 and TRBJ2-5, with D hard to call. Germline CDR1 reads MNHEY; CDR2 reads SVGAGI. Trimming took 4 bases from V and 5 from J, leaving 11 bases between them. The CDR3 is made up of 13 amino acids. The CDR3 reads CASSSDSRETQYF. The DNA of the CDR3 is TGTGCCAGCAGTTCAGACTCGAGGGAGACCCAGTACTTC.

The chain has TRBV19 and TRBJ1-2; the match to TRBD1 covers 7 bases. V was pared by 5 bases and J by 8 bases, with 14 bases of the junction left unmatched. CDR1 LNHDA and CDR2 SQIVND come from the germline V gene (reference sequence). The CDR3 is made up of 15 amino acids. The CDR3: CASSLRNRGEWGYTF. CDR3 DNA: TGTGCCAGTAGTTTGCGCAACAGGGGCGAGTGGGGCTACACCTTC.

The V gene is TRBV18, the J gene TRBJ1-6; 10 bases line up with TRBD1. From germline, CDR1 is KGHSH and CDR2 LQKENI. The CDR3 length is 16 residues. Unmatched junction bases numbered 7, after V lost 1 base and J lost 10 bases. The CDR3 reads CASSPRSDRGNSPLHF. The DNA for the CDR3 is TGTGCCAGCTCACCACGCTCGGACAGGGGGAACTCACCCCTCCACTTT.

This sequence joins TRBV30 and TRBJ1-6; D call uncertain. Trimming stripped 1 base from V and 7 bases from J, with 8 bases between. Germline CDR1 reads GTSNPN; CDR2 reads SVGIG (reference sequence). The length of the CDR3 is 13 residues. The CDR3 sequence: CAWSARQNSPLHF. The DNA of the CDR3 is TGTGCCTGGAGTGCCCGCCAGAATTCACCCCTCCACTTT.

The chain employs TRBV7-9 and TRBJ2-3, with D maybe TRBD1 (6 bases). The CDR3 sequence is 15 residues long. Trimming took 3 bases from V and 2 from J, leaving 12 bases between them. Germline V gene lookup returns CDR1 SEHNR and CDR2 FQNEAQ (reference sequence). The CDR3 loop reads CASSFGQSFTDTQYF. Here the CDR3 DNA reads TGTGCCAGCAGCTTCGGACAGAGCTTCACAGATACGCAGTATTTT.